This TCR beta chain was identified during a study of T cell changes during pregnancy in multiple sclerosis. Clones were sequenced by immunoSEQ multiplex PCR, and TCRdb holds only the in-frame ones, with some missing. This table holds about 55,000 clones, roughly 93% found once. CDR3 size: 19 residues. The germline V and J ends were trimmed by 5 bases and 0 bases, with 23 bases remaining between them. Germline V CDR1 and CDR2: MDHEN, SYDVKM. This TCR derives from a female donor with multiple sclerosis, enrolled in a pregnancy study. This material consisted of CD8+ T cells from peripheral blood mononuclear cells, taken in the second trimester of pregnancy. The V and J genes are TRBV28 and TRBJ1-5, with D tentatively TRBD1 (6 bases). CDR3 sequence: CASSNLLPDSLNSNQPQHF. The CDR3 region has the DNA TGTGCCAGCAGTAACCTACTCCCGGACAGCCTAAATAGCAATCAGCCCCAGCATTTT. Combining the CDR3 with reference TRBV28 and TRBJ1-5 gives the whole variable domain DVKVTQSSRYLVKRTGEKVFLECVQDMDHENMFWYRQDPGLGLRLIYFSYDVKMKEKGDIPEGYSVSREKKERFSLILESASTNQTSMYLCASSNLLPDSLNSNQPQHFGDGTRLSIL.